This T cell receptor (beta chain) derives from a study of human versus mouse CDR3 diversity and MHC coevolution. Method: immunoSEQ multiplex PCR; TCRdb's copy keeps in-frame clones and lacks some. The sample lists more than 60,000 clones, roughly 90% occurring once. As regards this clone: The antigen is unknown.

Whole-study results and caveats: On average, humans showed more CDR3 deletions and insertions than mice. Among all groups, most of the three human donors showed least clonal inequality.

The TCR comes from a person aged 25 to 75 in good health. Sequencing was performed on naive CD4+ T cells from blood. Described subset: CD45RO-negative CD62L-positive naive CD4 T cells.

The DNA of the CDR3 is TGTGCCAGCTCACCCCCGGGACAGGGTCGTGAGCAGTACTTC. Amino acid sequence: CASSPPGQGREQYF. The rearrangement joins TRBV18 to TRBJ2-7; 9 bases are a match to TRBD1. Germline V lookup: CDR1 KGHSH, CDR2 LQKENI. The J segment lost 7 bases and the V segment lost 3 bases, leaving 7 bases of the junction unmatched. CDR3 length equals 14 residues.